The 29 T cell receptor beta chains reported below all come from one sample, sequenced in a study of graft-versus-host responses after intestinal transplantation. The repertoire was sequenced with immunoSEQ multiplex PCR; TCRdb's copy has only in-frame clones and lacks some. Of some 77,000 clones in the sample, about nine tenths were seen once. The sample consisted of PBMCs, taken 98 days after intestinal transplantation. The receptors come from a human patient who received an intestinal transplant, so some T cells may come from the graft donor.

V usage is TRBV11-2 and J usage is TRBJ1-2, with 7 bases identical to TRBD1. The CDR3 has 15 residues. Germline lookup yields CDR1 SGHAT and CDR2 FQNNGV. Trimming removed 0 bases from V and 5 bases from J; junction bases left unmatched: 6. The CDR3 region is CASSLEGGVGYGYTF. In DNA form, the CDR3 reads TGTGCCAGCAGCTTAGAAGGGGGCGTCGGGTATGGCTACACCTTC.

The J gene is TRBJ2-7, the V gene TRBV28, with a tentative D call TRBD2 (6 bases). V lost 3 bases, J lost 7 bases, and 16 bases lay in between. Germline V gives CDR1 MDHEN, CDR2 SYDVKM. The CDR3 is 14 amino acids. CDR3 region: CASSLMGGREEQYF. CDR3 nucleotides: TGTGCCAGCAGTTTGATGGGGGGTAGAGAAGAGCAGTACTTC.

The chain couples TRBV5-4 to TRBJ2-7; 8 nucleotides match TRBD2. Losses at the gene ends were 4 bases for V and 7 bases for J; bases not matched to a gene: 7. Germline V gene lookup returns CDR1 SGHNT and CDR2 YYREEE (reference sequence). The CDR3 extends over 13 amino acids. The CDR3 DNA reads as TGTGCCAGCAGCAACGGACTAGCAGGGGAGCAGTACTTC. Its protein product is CASSNGLAGEQYF. Together with reference TRBV5-4 and TRBJ2-7, the CDR3 gives the full variable domain: ETGVTQSPTHLIKTRGQQVTLRCSSQSGHNTVSWYQQALGQGPQFIFQYYREEENGRGNFPPRFSGLQFPNYSSELNVNALELDDSALYLCASSNGLAGEQYFGPGTRLTVT.

The V gene is TRBV6-5, the J gene TRBJ2-1; 11 positions agree with TRBD2. This CDR3 has 16 amino acids. Looked up from germline, CDR1 is MNHEY and CDR2 is SVGAGI. Trimming removed 2 bases from V and 2 bases from J; junction bases left unmatched: 2. The CDR3 loop is CASSYQTSGAYNEQFF. The CDR3 DNA reads as TGTGCCAGCAGTTACCAGACTAGCGGGGCCTACAATGAGCAGTTCTTC.

This chain uses TRBV6-1 with TRBJ1-1, with D perhaps TRBD1 (5 bases). The CDR3 covers 13 residues. The germline V gene has CDR1 MNHNS and CDR2 SASEGT. Deletions cut 5 bases from V and 4 bases from J, with 11 bases between. The DNA for the CDR3 is TGTGCCAGCAGTCTCGGGGGGGGCACTGAAGCTTTCTTT. Translating gives CASSLGGGTEAFF.

The rearrangement joins TRBV6-1 to TRBJ1-1; D is perhaps TRBD1 (6 bases). Germline assignment: CDR1 MNHNS and CDR2 SASEGT. The CDR3 is 14 residues long. The V end lost 6 bases, the J end lost 4 bases, and 15 bases lay between the germline ends. In nucleotides, the CDR3 is TGTGCCAGCAGCACAGGGAGAGGCAGCACTGAAGCTTTCTTT. Its protein product is CASSTGRGSTEAFF.

This clone is a singleton in its sample. V usage is TRBV27 and J usage is TRBJ2-3; D remains unclear. CDR1 and CDR2 (germline): MNHEY, SMNVEV (reference sequence). The CDR3 runs 17 residues. The germline V and J ends were trimmed by 0 bases and 1 base, with 14 bases remaining between them. The CDR3 is CASSLSSWAPGTDTQYF. CDR3 nucleotides: TGTGCCAGCAGTTTATCGTCGTGGGCTCCAGGCACAGATACGCAGTATTTT.

The chain couples TRBV30 to TRBJ1-3, with D unclear. The V end lost 0 bases, the J end lost 0 bases, and 18 bases lay between the germline ends. From germline, CDR1 is GTSNPN and CDR2 SVGIG (reference sequence). CDR3 length: 18 amino acids. In DNA form, the CDR3 reads TGTGCCTGGAGTGTACGTGAGGGCAGGAGGGTCTCTGGAAACACCATATATTTT. Translated, it gives CAWSVREGRRVSGNTIYF.

This chain uses TRBV11-2 with TRBJ1-5; D perhaps matches TRBD1 (6 bases). Germline V lookup: CDR1 SGHAT, CDR2 FQNNGV. With 1 base removed from V and 7 bases from J, the gap between germline ends came to 11 bases. The CDR3 contains 14 residues. The CDR3 region has the DNA TGTGCCAGCAGCTTAGGAGGGGGGGACCAGCCCCAGCATTTT. This codes for CASSLGGGDQPQHF.

The chain couples TRBV6-5 to TRBJ2-1, with TRBD2 as a possible D gene (5 bases). CDR1 is MNHEY, CDR2 SVGAGI, per germline. Trimming stripped 0 bases from V and 7 bases from J, with 13 bases between. The CDR3 spans 15 residues. The DNA for the CDR3 is TGTGCCAGCAGTTACTCGATTTACTCGGGGAATGAGCAGTTCTTC. Its translation: CASSYSIYSGNEQFF.

This clone has only one observation. The rearrangement uses TRBV2 and TRBJ2-3; TRBD2 aligns across 8 bases. The CDR3 runs 16 residues. Germline V gene sequence: CDR1 SNHLY, CDR2 FYNNEI. The CDR3 sequence: CVASGMSGSSTDTQYF. CDR3 DNA: TGTGTAGCGTCGGGGATGAGCGGGAGTAGCACAGATACGCAGTATTTT. The entire variable domain, with the rest obtained from reference TRBV2 and TRBJ2-3, is as follows: EPEVTQTPSHQVTQMGQEVILRCVPISNHLYFYWYRQILGQKVEFLVSFYNNEISEKSEIFDDQFSVERPDGSNFTLKIRSTKLEDSAMYFCVASGMSGSSTDTQYFGPGTRLTVL.

The table lists this clone with a count of one. This sequence joins TRBV9 and TRBJ2-1, with D possibly TRBD2 on 5 matching bases. The CDR3 totals 14 residues. With 0 bases removed from V and 3 bases from J, the gap between germline ends came to 7 bases. Germline CDR1 reads SGDLS; CDR2 reads YYNGEE. The CDR3 loop reads CASSVEAGYNEQFF. DNA for the CDR3: TGTGCCAGCAGCGTAGAGGCGGGCTACAATGAGCAGTTCTTC.

CDR3 protein: CSVPLTGAGGYTF. CDR3 nucleotide sequence: TGCAGCGTCCCCTTGACAGGGGCGGGTGGCTACACCTTC. The chain links TRBV29-1 to TRBJ1-2, with TRBD1 matching over 8 bases. Germline V gives CDR1 SQVTM, CDR2 ANQGSEA. The V and J ends lost 6 bases and 7 bases, in that order; junction bases with no gene match: 10. The CDR3 has 13 amino acids.

This chain uses TRBV28 with TRBJ2-3; D is undetermined. The CDR3 runs to 10 residues. Germline CDR1 and CDR2: MDHEN and SYDVKM. V was shortened by 8 bases and J by 4 bases, with 4 bases between the two germline ends. Here the CDR3 DNA reads TGTGCCAGCGGACCAGATACGCAGTATTTT. Its protein product is CASGPDTQYF.

This CDR3 is CASSLWGLAGGGTGELFF. CDR3 sequence (DNA): TGTGCCAGCAGTTTATGGGGACTAGCGGGAGGTGGCACCGGGGAGCTGTTTTTT. This rearrangement joins TRBV28 to TRBJ2-2; TRBD2 agrees at 15 bases. This CDR3 is 18 amino acids long. In germline, CDR1 is MDHEN, CDR2 SYDVKM. The V and J ends lost 0 bases and 4 bases, in that order; junction bases with no gene match: 3.

The chain is built from TRBV5-1 and TRBJ2-7; the D is unclear. The V end was cut by 5 bases, the J end by 0 bases, with 12 bases between. The V gene's germline CDR1 is SGHRS and CDR2 YFSETQ. The CDR3 contains 14 residues. Here the CDR3 DNA reads TGCGCCAGCAGAAAAGATCCTAGCTCCTACGAGCAGTACTTC. Translating gives CASRKDPSSYEQYF.

V usage is TRBV7-2 and J usage is TRBJ2-5; 7 bases are shared with TRBD2. This CDR3 spans 14 amino acids. The V segment lost 5 bases and the J segment 7 bases; nucleotides outside the gene matches: 10. In germline, CDR1 is SGHTA, CDR2 FQGNSA. The DNA for the CDR3 is TGTGCCAGCAGCCTCCCTGCTAGCGGTGCGACCCAGTACTTC. The encoded protein is CASSLPASGATQYF.

The gene calls are TRBV10-3 and TRBJ2-3; no definite D call. V dropped 3 bases and J dropped 0 bases, with 4 bases sitting between them. Germline assignment: CDR1 ENHRY and CDR2 SYGVKD. This CDR3 has 13 residues. For the CDR3, the DNA is TGTGCCATCAGTGACCCTAGCACAGATACGCAGTATTTT. It yields the protein CAISDPSTDTQYF.

This CDR3 reads CASTIISDSGALHF. The CDR3 nucleotides read TGTGCCAGCACCATAATTTCCGATTCGGGGGCCCTCCACTTT. J is TRBJ1-6 and V is TRBV11-2, with D perhaps TRBD1 (5 bases). Germline V CDR1 and CDR2: SGHAT, FQNNGV. The V gene lost 7 bases and the J gene lost 14 bases, with 21 bases spanning the gap. The CDR3 is 14 residues long.

The chain recombines TRBV18 with TRBJ1-2; D gene uncertain. The CDR3 sequence is 12 residues long. CDR1 and CDR2 (germline): KGHSH, LQKENI. V dropped 2 bases and J dropped 6 bases, with 7 bases sitting between them. CDR3 bases: TGTGCCAGCTCACCATTCCAAGATGGCTACACCTTC. It codes for CASSPFQDGYTF.

This chain uses TRBV5-1 with TRBJ2-1; a weak D match, TRBD2 (6 bases). Germline-derived CDR1 and CDR2 are SGHRS and YFSETQ. The CDR3 has 14 amino acids. Trimming shortened V by 0 bases and J by 8 bases, and 12 bases separated the two germline ends. CDR3 amino acids: CASSLAPGVDEQFF. DNA of the CDR3: TGCGCCAGCAGCTTGGCCCCGGGAGTGGATGAGCAGTTCTTC.

The chain combines TRBV5-1 with TRBJ2-1; D not resolved. This CDR3 spans 12 amino acids. The germline CDR1 and CDR2 sequences are SGHRS and YFSETQ. The V end was cut by 8 bases, the J end by 5 bases, with 11 bases between. The CDR3 DNA is TGCGCCAGTACGGCCAGTGACAATGAGCAGTTCTTC. It is translated as CASTASDNEQFF.

The chain employs TRBV5-1 and TRBJ2-7; 10 bases map to TRBD2. This CDR3 contains 13 residues. The trim removed 4 bases at V and 6 bases at J, leaving 4 bases unmatched. The V gene's germline CDR1 is SGHRS and CDR2 YFSETQ. This chain's CDR3 is CASSRTSGGEQYF. For the CDR3, the DNA is TGCGCCAGCAGCAGGACTAGCGGAGGCGAGCAGTACTTC.

This clone occurred once. The V and J genes are TRBV13 and TRBJ2-2; TRBD2 agrees at 9 bases. The V segment lost 7 bases and the J segment 4 bases; nucleotides outside the gene matches: 10. The germline gives CDR1 PRHDT, CDR2 FYEKMQ (reference sequence). This CDR3 contains 16 residues. DNA of the CDR3: TGTGCCAGCACCCCTTCAGCGGGAGGTATCACCGGGGAGCTGTTTTTT. Protein product: CASTPSAGGITGELFF. The entire variable domain, with the rest obtained from reference TRBV13 and TRBJ2-2, is as follows: AAGVIQSPRHLIKEKRETATLKCYPIPRHDTVYWYQQGPGQDPQFLISFYEKMQSDKGSIPDRFSAQQFSDYHSELNMSSLELGDSALYFCASTPSAGGITGELFFGEGSRLTVL.

This sequence joins TRBV27 and TRBJ1-2; 7 bases fit TRBD1. Per the germline V gene, CDR1 is MNHEY and CDR2 is SMNVEV (reference sequence). The CDR3 has 13 amino acids. The J segment lost 3 bases and the V segment lost 5 bases, leaving 3 bases of the junction unmatched. The chain's CDR3 is CASSTDRDYGYTF. The CDR3 nucleotides read TGTGCCAGCAGTACTGACAGGGACTATGGCTACACCTTC.

The chain is built from TRBV2 and TRBJ2-7; a possible D gene is TRBD2 (6 bases). The CDR3 sequence is 14 residues long. Trimming removed 3 bases from V and 3 bases from J, with 12 bases in between. CDR1 is SNHLY and CDR2 is FYNNEI in the germline V gene. The CDR3 DNA is TGTGCCAGCAGTGATTCCGGGACTGTCTACGAGCAGTACTTC. This sequence encodes CASSDSGTVYEQYF.

This clone was picked up a small number of times. This chain links TRBV10-3 with TRBJ2-3; D perhaps matches TRBD2 (5 bases). This CDR3 contains 17 residues. Germline assignment: CDR1 ENHRY and CDR2 SYGVKD. The V gene lost 2 bases and the J gene lost 1 base, with 16 bases spanning the gap. The CDR3 DNA follows: TGTGCCATCAGTGAGCTAGCTAGCCACACCCGCACAGATACGCAGTATTTT. Amino acids: CAISELASHTRTDTQYF.

This chain joins TRBV11-2 and TRBJ2-1, with 9 positions matching TRBD2. Trimming at V came to 3 bases and at J to 8 bases, leaving 14 bases not matched to a gene. The length of the CDR3 is 17 residues. Germline V gives CDR1 SGHAT, CDR2 FQNNGV. The chain's CDR3 is CASSLQMRGGPRDEQFF. For the CDR3, the DNA is TGTGCCAGCAGCTTGCAAATGCGGGGGGGGCCTAGAGATGAGCAGTTCTTC.

This clone showed up just once. This chain uses TRBV7-9 with TRBJ1-4; D is uncertain. V dropped 4 bases and J dropped 5 bases, with 11 bases sitting between them. CDR1 and CDR2 (germline): SEHNR, FQNEAQ (reference sequence). The length of the CDR3 is 14 residues. The CDR3 DNA sequence: TGTGCCAGCAGCTGGAGAGATTTAAATGAAAAACTGTTTTTT. Its translation: CASSWRDLNEKLFF.